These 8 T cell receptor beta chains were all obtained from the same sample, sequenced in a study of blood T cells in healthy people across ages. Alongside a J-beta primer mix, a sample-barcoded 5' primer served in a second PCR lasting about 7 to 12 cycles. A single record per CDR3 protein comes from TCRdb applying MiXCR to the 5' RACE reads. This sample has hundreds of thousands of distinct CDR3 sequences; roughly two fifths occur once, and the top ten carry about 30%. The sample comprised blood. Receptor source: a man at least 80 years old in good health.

Here the CDR3 reads CASLMGQGYNEQFF. CDR3 sequence (DNA): TGTGCCAGCTTGATGGGACAGGGGTACAATGAGCAGTTCTTC. The chain couples TRBV7-9 to TRBJ2-1; 10 bases are shared with TRBD1. The trim removed 8 bases at V and 4 bases at J, leaving 5 bases unmatched. This CDR3 region has 14 residues. Germline V gives CDR1 SEHNR, CDR2 FQNEAQ (reference sequence). The variable domain in full, with the rest retrieved from reference TRBV7-9 and TRBJ2-1, is DTGVSQNPRHKITKRGQNVTFRCDPISEHNRLYWYRQTLGQGPEFLTYFQNEAQLEKSRLLSDRFSAERPKGSFSTLEIQRTEQGDSAMYLCASLMGQGYNEQFFGPGTRLTVL.

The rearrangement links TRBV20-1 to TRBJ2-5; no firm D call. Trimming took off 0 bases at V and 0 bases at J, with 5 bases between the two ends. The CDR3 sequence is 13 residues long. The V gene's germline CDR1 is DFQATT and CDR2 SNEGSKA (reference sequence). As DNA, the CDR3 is TGCAGTGCTAGAGATACCCACCAAGAGACCCAGTACTTC. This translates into CSARDTHQETQYF.

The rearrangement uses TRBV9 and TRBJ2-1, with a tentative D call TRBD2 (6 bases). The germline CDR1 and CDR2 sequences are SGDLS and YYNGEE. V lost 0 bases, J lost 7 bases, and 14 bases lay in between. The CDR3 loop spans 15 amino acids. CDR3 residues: CASSVGAQAGNEQFF. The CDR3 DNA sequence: TGTGCCAGCAGCGTAGGTGCACAGGCGGGAAATGAGCAGTTCTTC.

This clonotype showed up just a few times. The CDR3: CSARVRRSGANVLTF. For the CDR3, the DNA is TGCAGTGCTAGAGTCCGTCGCTCTGGGGCCAACGTCCTGACTTTC. The J gene is TRBJ2-6, the V gene TRBV20-1; unclear D gene. Germline assignment: CDR1 DFQATT and CDR2 SNEGSKA (reference sequence). The CDR3 has 15 residues. V lost 1 base and J lost 0, with 7 bases in between.

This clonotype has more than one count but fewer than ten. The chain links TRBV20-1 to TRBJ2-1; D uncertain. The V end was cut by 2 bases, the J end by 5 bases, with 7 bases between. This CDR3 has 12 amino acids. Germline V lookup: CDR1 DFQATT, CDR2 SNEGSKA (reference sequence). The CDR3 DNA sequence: TGCAGTGCTAGACGGCTTGACAATGAGCAGTTCTTC. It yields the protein CSARRLDNEQFF.

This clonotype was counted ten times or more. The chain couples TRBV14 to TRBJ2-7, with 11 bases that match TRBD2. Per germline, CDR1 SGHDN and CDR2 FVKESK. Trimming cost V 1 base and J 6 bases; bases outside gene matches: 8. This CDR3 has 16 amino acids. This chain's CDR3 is CASSQGPSGRLVEQYF. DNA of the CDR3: TGTGCCAGCAGCCAAGGACCTAGCGGGAGGTTGGTCGAGCAGTACTTC.

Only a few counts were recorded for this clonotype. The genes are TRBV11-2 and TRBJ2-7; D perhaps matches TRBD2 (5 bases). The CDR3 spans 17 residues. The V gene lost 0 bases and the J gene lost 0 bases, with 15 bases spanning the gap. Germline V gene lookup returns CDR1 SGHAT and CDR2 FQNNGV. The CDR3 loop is CASSLDRGLLSSYEQYF. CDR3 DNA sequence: TGTGCCAGCAGCTTAGATAGAGGGTTACTGAGCTCCTACGAGCAGTACTTC.

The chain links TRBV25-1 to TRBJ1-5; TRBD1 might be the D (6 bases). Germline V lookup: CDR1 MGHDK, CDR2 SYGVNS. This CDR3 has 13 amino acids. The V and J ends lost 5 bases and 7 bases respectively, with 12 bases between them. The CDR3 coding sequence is TGTGCCAGCAGTAGACAGGAGGGGCAGCCCCAGCATTTT. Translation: CASSRQEGQPQHF.